This TCR beta chain came from a study of siplizumab effects on memory and regulatory T cells. The CDR3 spans 19 residues. The V and J ends lost 0 bases and 7 bases respectively, with 25 bases between them. Germline V gene data show CDR1 as SGHRS and CDR2 as YFSETQ. Study-level results: Alloreactive sequences traceable to unstimulated CD4+ memory cells were significantly reduced by siplizumab. Siplizumab gave mappable alloreactive CD4+ clones an average Treg-derived fraction of about 72%, against over 25% in controls.

Concerning this clone itself: Its antigen is unknown.

Each sample yielded roughly 92,000 assayed TCR templates. Repertoires were generated with immunoSEQ multiplex PCR, while TCRdb's copy carries only in-frame clones and drops some. The top ten clones hold approximately 0.66% of a sample with 100,000 or so clones, 85% to 95% of them seen once. Sequenced sample: Tregs sorted from blood. The clonotype was recovered from a human donor in good health. The chain employs TRBV5-1 and TRBJ2-2, with D possibly matching TRBD1 (5 bases). This chain's CDR3 is CASSLAVGWQGKLGGELFF. DNA for the CDR3: TGCGCCAGCAGCTTGGCTGTTGGTTGGCAGGGAAAGTTGGGCGGGGAGCTGTTTTTT.